The T cell receptor (beta chain) under discussion was sequenced for a study of molecular identifiers for immune sequencing clone quantification. Study-wide points: Clones exceeding 20 RNA copies carried over 99% of effector molecules but under 1% of naive-cell molecules. Even with 800,000 to 1,000,000 naive cells present, spiked Jurkat TCR RNA from one cell was reportedly detectable.

TCRdb itself ran the PCR reads through MiXCR, one entry per CDR3 protein. The table shows approximately 97,000 distinct CDR3 sequences, with about 35% occurring only once. This clonotype was seen repeatedly, ten times or more. Its antigen is still unknown. This CDR3 is 15 amino acids long. V was trimmed by 0 bases and J by 5 bases, leaving 14 bases between them. Germline V CDR1 and CDR2: LGHNA, YSLEER. Researchers sorted naive CD8 T cells as cells that were CD8+CD4-CCR7+CD45RA+. The TCR was taken from a human donor in good health. Some libraries in this study had Jurkat cell RNA spiked in. The sequenced sample was naive CD8+ T cells from blood, with Jurkat cell RNA spiked in. Subset indicated: FACS-sorted CD8+CD4-CCR7+CD45RA+ naive T cells. V is TRBV4-3 and J is TRBJ2-7, with D perhaps matching TRBD1 (6 bases). The CDR3 sequence: CASSQDPPGADEQYF. Written as DNA, the CDR3 is TGCGCCAGCAGCCAAGATCCTCCAGGGGCTGACGAGCAGTACTTC.